This TCR beta chain comes out of a study of beta chain features in type 1 diabetes. In regard to this clone: Its specificity is unknown.

In all sorted populations, purity surpassed 98%. Findings and caveats of the study: Patients and controls would share equally any PCR tilt toward shorter templates. Junctions at VDJ sites from type 1 diabetes patients had fewer insertions and more deletions. Type 1 diabetes patients had TCRB CDR3s that were shorter (moderately but significantly so) in all four CD4+ subsets.

Since all of the isolated RNA was reverse transcribed, expressed TCRB transcripts were what got sequenced. The protocol was immunoSEQ multiplex PCR, while the TCRdb copy is restricted to in-frame clones and leaves out a portion. The repertoire holds over 40,000 clones, with 66% as singletons. The CDR3 loop spans 17 amino acids. Trimming removed 6 bases from V and 4 bases from J, with 24 bases in between. CDR1 SGHTA and CDR2 FQGNSA come from the germline V gene. This clonotype was sampled from a woman between 18 and 29 years old with type 1 diabetes. The sample consisted of Tregs from blood. This sequence joins TRBV7-2 and TRBJ2-5, with a possible D match to TRBD2 (6 bases). The CDR3 DNA follows: TGTGCCAGCAGACCCCGGGGCCGGGACTTCCGGCGAGAGACCCAGTACTTC. As protein: CASRPRGRDFRRETQYF.